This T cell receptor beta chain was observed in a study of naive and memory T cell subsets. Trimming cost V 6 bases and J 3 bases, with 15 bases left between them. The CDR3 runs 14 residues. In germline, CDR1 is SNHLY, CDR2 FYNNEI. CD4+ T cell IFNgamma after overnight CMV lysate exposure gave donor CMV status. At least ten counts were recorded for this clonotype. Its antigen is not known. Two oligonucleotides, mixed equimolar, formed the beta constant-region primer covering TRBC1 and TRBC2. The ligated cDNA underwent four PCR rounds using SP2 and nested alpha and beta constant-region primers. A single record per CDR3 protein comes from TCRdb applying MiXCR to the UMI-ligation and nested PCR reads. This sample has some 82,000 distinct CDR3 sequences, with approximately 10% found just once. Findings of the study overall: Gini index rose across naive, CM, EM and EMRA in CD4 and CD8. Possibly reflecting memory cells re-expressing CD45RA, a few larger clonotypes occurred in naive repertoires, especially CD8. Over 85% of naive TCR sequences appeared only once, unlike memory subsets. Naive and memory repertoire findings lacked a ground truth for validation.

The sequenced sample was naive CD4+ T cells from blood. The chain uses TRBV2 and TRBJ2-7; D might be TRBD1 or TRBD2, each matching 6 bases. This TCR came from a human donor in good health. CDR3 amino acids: CASSSQGGGYEQYF. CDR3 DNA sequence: TGTGCCAGCAGCTCACAGGGAGGAGGCTACGAGCAGTACTTC.